This T cell receptor beta chain is from a study of PD-1 blockade in classical Hodgkin lymphoma (TCRdb year 2020). Context from the whole study: Nivolumab dosing was 3 mg/kg intravenously every 2 weeks, continuing until either disease progression or unacceptable toxicity. A peripheral blood immune signature of response to PD-1 blockade in classical Hodgkin lymphoma was defined using TCR beta sequencing and CyTOF. What the research found in general, with its limitations: Only a single clinical trial cohort was studied, and what caused the repertoire differences, possibly disease activity or prior therapy, remained undefined. A significant rise by C4D1 was seen in CD4+ but not CD8+ TCR diversity (p=0.0027 vs p=0.16), with the rise being most apparent in complete responders (p=0.02). Patients starting nivolumab less than 1 year after ASCT had lower diversity and were excluded from later analyses to avoid confounding by immune reconstitution. Trial patients with a complete response had baseline diversity similar to that of newly diagnosed patients, while partial responders and progressors had significantly lower diversity. Newly diagnosed patients were reported to have lower baseline TCR diversity than healthy donors, and relapsed/refractory patients were reported to have lower baseline TCR diversity still.

The germline V and J ends show losses of 4 bases and 5 bases respectively, and no gene match explains 8 bases of the junction. Via the germline V gene (reference sequence), CDR1 is SEHNR and CDR2 FQNEAQ. The CDR3 contains 15 residues, cysteine and phenylalanine counted. CDR3 DNA is the only sequence kept; it has 45 bases, read in frame from the first base. Sample time point, as interpreted from the label and publication: cycle 1 day 1 (C1D1), immediately before nivolumab initiation. Every trial patient had relapsed following autologous stem cell transplantation, and prior brentuximab vedotin exposure was what differed among cohorts A, B and C. A total of 50 to 70 patients with relapsed/refractory classical Hodgkin lymphoma made up the trial cohort, and each patient's best overall response was complete response, partial response or progressive disease. In the multi-cohort phase II CheckMate 205 trial, trial patients received single-agent nivolumab. An independent review committee assessed best overall response by applying the 2007 International Working Group response criteria. Trial PBMCs were collected just before the start of nivolumab (C1D1) and during therapy at cycle 2 day 1 and cycle 4 day 1. Peripheral blood was collected in 8 mL Vacutainer Cell Preparation Tubes, from which PBMCs were isolated by centrifugation and then cryopreserved.

The Qiagen DNeasy kit was used to extract genomic DNA from unsorted PBMCs and from the negatively selected CD4+ and CD8+ fractions. Using primers that anneal to V and J segments, immunoSEQ multiplex PCR amplified the TCR beta CDR3 regions. A synthetic immune receptor repertoire was used to minimize amplification bias, and any residual bias was removed computationally once sequencing was done. Turning to the authors' computational methods: Repertoire diversity was quantified as the Shannon entropy index using custom Python scripts. The unsorted, CD4+ and CD8+ repertoires were each analyzed separately, with the exception of combined analyses, where CD4+ and CD8+ sequences were merged in silico. A clone counted as expanded when the clone's frequency after treatment rose at least 2-fold relative to C1D1, and clones undetected at baseline were given a pseudocount of 0.5. Clones with 0 or 1 copy at C1D1 were classified as singleton clones, and clones with 2 or more copies were classified as non-singleton clones. Clones expanded in unsorted samples were labelled as CD4+, CD8+ or unknown by matching protein sequences in sorted samples from the same patient. Wilcoxon tests were applied to paired samples to test diversity changes from C1D1 to C4D1. In its TCRdb copy, this immuneACCESS table keeps in-frame sequences only and misses some clones. Where compared with another copy, unresolved V genes explain less than half of these, and the others have no known cause. V, J and clone size are taken as reported in that table, and D and trimming were inferred from the DNA itself. The sample yields approximately 24,000 clones; more than 75% were counted once. Just under 2.5% of the sample goes to the ten largest clones.

Regarding this clone: It has no known antigen specificity. Per-nucleotide qualities are absent, and no much larger clonotype sits a single base away.

The sequence links TRBV7-9 to TRBJ2-5, and TRBD2 aligns with 9 junction nucleotides. This sequence originates from a human donor with classical Hodgkin lymphoma. The sample here was peripheral blood mononuclear cells (PBMCs), taken at baseline. The bases read TGTGCCAGCAGCTCCCCTAGCGGGGTACGGGAGACCCAGTACTTC. This gives the protein CASSSPSGVRETQYF.